This TCR beta chain is drawn from a study of Graves' ophthalmopathy and Graves' hyperthyroidism. Looking at the study overall: Stable hyperthyroidism meant no progression to ophthalmopathy within 18 months of follow-up. General study findings and limits: Ophthalmopathy progression cases were predicted by the model with roughly 71% sensitivity and approximately 76% specificity.

Uncontrolled infections, other autoimmune diseases, pregnancy or lactation barred patients from enrollment. Concerning this clonotype itself: Its matching antigen is unknown.

Germline V gives CDR1 MNHEY, CDR2 SVGEGT. CDR3 length: 14 residues. Trimming removed 0 bases from V and 1 base from J, with 6 bases in between. As the template, RNA transcripts were used to amplify TCR beta CDR3 regions. RT-PCR was first run with HTBI primers, then multiplex PCR in a second round. One entry per CDR3 protein, called by TCRdb with MiXCR from the multiplex PCR reads. This table holds over a million distinct CDR3 sequences, around a third found once. The V gene is TRBV6-2 or TRBV6-3, the J gene TRBJ1-1; unclear D gene. Source material: peripheral blood or thyroid tissue (not recorded which). This sequence originates from an adult man with Graves' hyperthyroidism. The chain's CDR3 is CASSYSRPNTEAFF. The CDR3, as DNA: TGTGCCAGCAGTTACTCACGACCGAACACTGAAGCTTTCTTT.